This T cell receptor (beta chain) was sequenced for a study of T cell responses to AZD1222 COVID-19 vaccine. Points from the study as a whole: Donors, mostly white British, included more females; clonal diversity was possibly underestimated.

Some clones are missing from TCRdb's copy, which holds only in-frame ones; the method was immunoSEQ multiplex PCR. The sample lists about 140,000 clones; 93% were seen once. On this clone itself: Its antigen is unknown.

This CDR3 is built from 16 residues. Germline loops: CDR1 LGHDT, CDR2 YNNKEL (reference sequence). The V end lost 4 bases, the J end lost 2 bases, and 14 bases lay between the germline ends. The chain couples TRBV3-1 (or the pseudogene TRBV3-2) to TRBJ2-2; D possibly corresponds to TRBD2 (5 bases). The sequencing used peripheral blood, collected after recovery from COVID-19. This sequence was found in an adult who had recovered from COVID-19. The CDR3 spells CASSPFRGSNTGELFF. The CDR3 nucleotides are TGTGCCAGCAGCCCATTCCGGGGATCAAACACCGGGGAGCTGTTTTTT.